The 15 T cell receptor beta chains below come from one sample, sequenced in a study of metastatic and nonmetastatic thyroid tumors. With MiXCR, TCRdb called clones anew from the PCR reads. The table lists around 21,000 clones, around 20% of them singletons. No patient received treatment before thyroid surgery. What was sequenced was blood. Receptors originate from a male donor with papillary thyroid cancer or a benign thyroid nodule (not recorded which). Some clones in this sample may be carry-over from other donors' samples.

The CDR3, as DNA: TGTGCCTGGAGTGTAGTGGGGGCGTCGTCCGGGGAGCTGTTTTTT. Amino acid sequence: CAWSVVGASSGELFF. The J gene is TRBJ2-2, the V gene TRBV30; possible D gene TRBD1, 6 bases. The CDR3 is 15 amino acids. Germline lookup yields CDR1 GTSNPN and CDR2 SVGIG (reference sequence). Trimming took 0 bases from V and 6 from J, leaving 14 bases between them.

This clone is classed as medium-sized (0.01 to 0.1%). This chain uses TRBV6-1 with TRBJ1-5; no firm D call. CDR1 and CDR2 from the germline V gene are MNHNS and SASEGT. The CDR3 is made up of 14 amino acids. Trimming shortened V by 1 base and J by 6 bases, and 10 bases separated the two germline ends. The CDR3 here is CASSEVALSQPQHF. In DNA form, the CDR3 reads TGTGCCAGCAGTGAAGTAGCTTTGTCTCAGCCCCAGCATTTT.

This clone was counted between two and nine times. This chain joins TRBV10-1 and TRBJ2-3; D uncertain. The CDR3 runs 14 residues. Trimming took 1 base from V and 2 from J, leaving 7 bases between them. Germline loops: CDR1 WNHNN, CDR2 SYGVQD (reference sequence). CDR3 in amino acids: CASSEFGPTDTQYF. CDR3 DNA: TGCGCCAGCAGTGAGTTTGGGCCCACAGATACGCAGTATTTT.

There are many counts of this clone. The sample has other DNA sequences that encode this CDR3 too. The J gene is TRBJ2-3, the V gene TRBV30, with TRBD1 matching over 7 bases. The CDR3 is 12 amino acids. Germline values: CDR1 GTSNPN, CDR2 SVGIG (reference sequence). With 0 bases clipped from V and 7 bases from J, the junction kept 1 base outside the gene matches. CDR3 protein: CAWSVQGNTQYF. CDR3 coding DNA: TGTGCCTGGAGTGTACAGGGGAATACGCAGTATTTT.

This clone was seen many times. A much larger clone differs by one base, so this may be a read error. J is TRBJ2-1 and V is TRBV3-1; 9 bases match TRBD2. Losses at the gene ends were 1 base for V and 4 bases for J; bases not matched to a gene: 11. The V gene's germline CDR1 is LGHDT and CDR2 YNNKEL (reference sequence). CDR3 size: 18 residues. The CDR3 protein is CASSQGAGGTPTYNEQFF. In DNA form, the CDR3 reads TGTGCCAGCAGCCAAGGGGCGGGAGGGACTCCCACTTACAATGAGCAGTTCTTC.

This clone was detected many times. A much more abundant neighbour one base away suggests this may be a read error. The sample carries other DNA sequences with the same CDR3. The rearrangement joins TRBV6-2 or TRBV6-3 to TRBJ1-5; 9 bases map to TRBD1. Trimming at V came to 6 bases and at J to 5 bases, leaving 14 bases not matched to a gene. This CDR3 has 17 amino acids. In germline, CDR1 is MNHEY, CDR2 SVGEGT. The CDR3 region has the DNA TGTGCCAGCAGCACAATATCCGACAGGGGGAAGTATCAGCCCCAGCATTTT. The encoded protein is CASSTISDRGKYQPQHF.

This clone was seen at least ten times. The chain couples TRBV5-1 to TRBJ2-2; D is ambiguous. The CDR3 is 15 amino acids. Trimming stripped 0 bases from V and 4 bases from J, with 10 bases between. The V gene's germline CDR1 is SGHRS and CDR2 YFSETQ. Written as DNA, the CDR3 is TGCGCCAGCAGCTTGGTCTCAACTTCCACCGGGGAGCTGTTTTTT. Translation gives CASSLVSTSTGELFF. Filled out from reference TRBV5-1 and TRBJ2-2, the complete variable domain reads KAGVTQTPRYLIKTRGQQVTLSCSPISGHRSVSWYQQTPGQGLQFLFEYFSETQRNKGNFPGRFSGRQFSNSRSEMNVSTLELGDSALYLCASSLVSTSTGELFFGEGSRLTVL.

In its sample, this clone was seen many times. The J gene is TRBJ2-1, the V gene TRBV28; tentative D call: TRBD2 (6 bases). With 5 bases removed from V and 3 bases from J, the gap between germline ends came to 14 bases. The CDR3 length is 15 residues. The germline V gene encodes CDR1 MDHEN and CDR2 SYDVKM. CDR3 protein: CASSVTSALYNEQFF. CDR3 sequence (DNA): TGTGCCAGCAGTGTGACTAGTGCTCTCTACAATGAGCAGTTCTTC.

This clone was recorded at least ten times. This chain joins TRBV2 and TRBJ1-5, with D unresolved. There are 14 residues in the CDR3. The germline V and J ends were trimmed by 4 bases and 4 bases, with 11 bases remaining between them. Germline CDR1 reads SNHLY; CDR2 reads FYNNEI. CDR3: CASSVERGNQPQHF. The CDR3 DNA sequence: TGTGCCAGCAGTGTGGAACGGGGTAATCAGCCCCAGCATTTT.

Many counts were recorded for this clone. V is TRBV30 and J is TRBJ2-3; perhaps TRBD2 as D (6 bases). CDR1 GTSNPN and CDR2 SVGIG come from the germline V gene (reference sequence). This CDR3 region has 18 residues. V shed 2 bases and J shed 5 bases, with 26 bases lying between them. CDR3 sequence: CAWSPGTRMAPAVDTQYF. CDR3 coding DNA: TGTGCCTGGAGTCCAGGGACTCGTATGGCGCCGGCTGTAGATACGCAGTATTTT.

Details on this clone: One end of the junction fails to match germline, which may point to a read error. The chain employs TRBV5-1 and TRBJ2-1, with D tentatively TRBD1 or TRBD2 (5 bases each). Germline CDR1 SGHRS, CDR2 YFSETQ. This CDR3 spans 17 amino acids. The CDR3 DNA sequence: TGCGCCAGCAGCCCCCCAGGGTGGGAGAGCACCTACAATGAGCAGTCCTTC. It codes for CASSPPGWESTYNEQSF.

Ten or more counts support this clone. Given a much more abundant clone one base away, this may be a read error. Other DNA sequences within the sample encode an identical CDR3. J is TRBJ2-6 and V is TRBV6-1; possibly TRBD2 for D (5 bases). Germline CDR1 reads MNHNS; CDR2 reads SASEGT. The germline V and J ends were trimmed by 4 bases and 0 bases, with 7 bases remaining between them. CDR3 length: 15 residues. The CDR3 spells CASSGGSSGANVLTF. The CDR3 DNA reads TGTGCCAGCAGTGGAGGGAGCTCTGGGGCCAACGTCCTGACTTTC.

This clone was observed many times. The V call is TRBV28, the J call TRBJ1-1; maybe TRBD1 (6 bases). Deletions cut 3 bases from V and 2 bases from J, with 16 bases between. The CDR3 covers 16 residues. CDR1 is MDHEN and CDR2 is SYDVKM in the germline V gene. DNA of the CDR3: TGTGCCAGCAGTTTCGCCCGGGGACACCAAAACACTGAAGCTTTCTTT. Residues: CASSFARGHQNTEAFF.

This clone appeared many times. The rearrangement uses TRBV14 and TRBJ2-5; 7 bases agree with TRBD2. The germline CDR1 and CDR2 sequences are SGHDN and FVKESK. CDR3 length: 16 amino acids. The junction had 9 bases not matched to a gene; V was cut back by 4 bases and J by 1 base. The CDR3 spells CASSPLRSGVQETQYF. CDR3 sequence (DNA): TGTGCCAGCAGCCCCCTTCGGAGCGGGGTCCAAGAGACCCAGTACTTC.

The sample holds a few counts of this clone. CDR3 region: CSAKDRVETQYF. Written as DNA, the CDR3 is TGCAGTGCCAAGGATAGGGTAGAGACCCAGTACTTC. The V and J genes are TRBV20-1 and TRBJ2-5; D is uncertain. V dropped 6 bases and J dropped 4 bases, with 12 bases sitting between them. In germline, CDR1 is DFQATT, CDR2 SNEGSKA (reference sequence). The length of the CDR3 is 12 residues.